This TCR beta chain stems from a study of blood T cell repertoires in COVID-19 (dated by TCRdb to 2018 to 2021). About the study as a whole: Samples covering the acute and convalescent phases of COVID-19 were provided by collaborators in the United States, Italy and Spain. The repertoires were released in a freely available public database intended as a resource for research on the immune response to SARS-CoV-2. The samples were drawn from the first 160 participants of the ongoing ImmuneRACE study and from about 1,200 subjects provided by 6 global collaborators. The material from the prospective study consisted of cDNA or gDNA derived from T cells, B-cell-depleted T cells, or PBMCs. Where available, HLA class I and class II types were obtained from metadata supplied by the sample provider rather than from assay-based typing. Deeply sampled blood TCRbeta repertoires from subjects exposed to, actively infected with, or recovered from COVID-19 were included in the dataset. Nearly every sample came with metadata listing a de-identified subject ID, COVID-19 status, age in years and sex. Overall study results and their limits: How much clinical and demographic metadata was included differed by source and by participant, and the metadata was provided uncurated.

One collaborating source in Seattle enrolled patients during active infection and followed them longitudinally through the course of disease. Each collaborating institution followed its own protocols to collect whole blood in K2EDTA tubes. For TCRbeta analysis, collaborator samples were shipped as frozen whole blood, as isolated PBMCs, or as DNA extracted from either sample type. TCRbeta CDR3 regions were amplified from genomic DNA using the immunoSEQ Assay, a bias-controlled multiplex PCR. The original pipeline was this. The number of nucleated cells in each sample was estimated by amplification of reference gene primers within the assay. To quantify the absolute abundance of each unique TCRbeta CDR3 rearrangement, sequence reads were collapsed and filtered. For each sample, productive Simpson clonality was calculated as the square root of Simpson's diversity index over productive rearrangements. TCRdb stores this immuneACCESS table with in-frame sequences only. Part of the clones is absent; in the studies checked, under half of the shortfall reflects unresolved V genes, and no reason is known for the rest. That table is the source of V, J and clone size, and D and trimming were worked out from the DNA. The sample table shows 250,000 to 400,000 clones, and about 87% are seen once. Together, the top ten hold under 2% of the sample.

A word on this clone: The antigen this receptor binds is unknown. Base qualities were left out, and no much larger clone turns up one base away.

Sequencing used peripheral blood. The TCR originated in a woman younger than 45 with COVID-19, enrolled during active disease.

CDR3 reads: CASSFRGTDTQYF. The DNA reads as follows: TGCGCCAGCAGCTTCCGGGGCACAGATACGCAGTATTTT. In this chain, TRBV5-1 is recombined with TRBJ2-3; there is no confident call for the D gene. At the junction V is shortened by 2 bases and J by 1 base, with 5 bases in between. From its cysteine to its phenylalanine, the CDR3 spans 13 amino acids. The CDR3 DNA has 39 bases and is translated from base 1. CDR1 SGHRS and CDR2 YFSETQ were looked up in the germline V gene.